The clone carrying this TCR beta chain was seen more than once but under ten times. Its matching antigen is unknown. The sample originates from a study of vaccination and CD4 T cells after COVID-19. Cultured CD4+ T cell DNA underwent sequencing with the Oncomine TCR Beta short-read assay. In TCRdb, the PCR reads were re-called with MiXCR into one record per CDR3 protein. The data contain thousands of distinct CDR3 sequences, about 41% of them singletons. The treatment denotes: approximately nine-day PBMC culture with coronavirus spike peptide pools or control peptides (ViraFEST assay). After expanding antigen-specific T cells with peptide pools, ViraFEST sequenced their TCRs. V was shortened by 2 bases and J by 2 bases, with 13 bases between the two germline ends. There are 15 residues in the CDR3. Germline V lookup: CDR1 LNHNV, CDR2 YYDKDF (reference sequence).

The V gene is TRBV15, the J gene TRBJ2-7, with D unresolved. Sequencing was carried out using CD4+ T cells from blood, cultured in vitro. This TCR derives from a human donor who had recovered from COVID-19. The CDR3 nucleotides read TGTGCCACCAGCAGAAACACAAGATCAACCTACGAGCAGTACTTC. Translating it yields CATSRNTRSTYEQYF. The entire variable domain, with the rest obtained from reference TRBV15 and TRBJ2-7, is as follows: DAMVIQNPRYQVTQFGKPVTLSCSQTLNHNVMYWYQQKSSQAPKLLFHYYDKDFNNEADTPDNFQSRRPNTSFCFLDIRSPGLGDTAMYLCATSRNTRSTYEQYFGPGTRLTVT.